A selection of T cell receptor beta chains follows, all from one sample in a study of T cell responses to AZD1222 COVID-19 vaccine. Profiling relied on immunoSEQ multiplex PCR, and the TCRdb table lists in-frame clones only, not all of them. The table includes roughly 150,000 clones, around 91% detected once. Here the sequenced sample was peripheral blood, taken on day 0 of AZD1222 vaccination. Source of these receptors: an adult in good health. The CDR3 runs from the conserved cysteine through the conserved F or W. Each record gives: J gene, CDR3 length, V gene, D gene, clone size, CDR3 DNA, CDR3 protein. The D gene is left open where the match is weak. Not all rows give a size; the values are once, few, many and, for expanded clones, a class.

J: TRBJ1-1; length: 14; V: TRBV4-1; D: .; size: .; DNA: TGCGCCAGCAGCCAAGGTCCGGGGAACACTGAAGCTTTCTTT; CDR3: CASSQGPGNTEAFF
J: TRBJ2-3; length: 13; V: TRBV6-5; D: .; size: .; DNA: TGTGCCACCATTCCCGGACTCTCAGATACGCAGTATTTT; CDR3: CATIPGLSDTQYF
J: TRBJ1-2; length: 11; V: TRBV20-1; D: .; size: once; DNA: TGCAGTGTGATCCCAGGGCAAGGCTACACCTTC; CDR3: CSVIPGQGYTF
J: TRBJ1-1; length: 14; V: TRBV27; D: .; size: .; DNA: TGTGCCAGCAGCCTCGACCACACACACACTGAAGCTTTCTTT; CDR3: CASSLDHTHTEAFF
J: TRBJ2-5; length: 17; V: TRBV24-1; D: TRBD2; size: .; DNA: TGTGCCACCAGTGATCCAACCCTAGCGGGGGGGCGCGAGACCCAGTACTTC; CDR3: CATSDPTLAGGRETQYF
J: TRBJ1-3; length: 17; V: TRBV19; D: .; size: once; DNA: TGTGCCAGTAGTATAGATGGAGGCGGCCCGTCTGGAAACACCATATATTTT; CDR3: CASSIDGGGPSGNTIYF
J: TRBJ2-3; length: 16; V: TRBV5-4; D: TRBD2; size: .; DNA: TGTGCCAGCAGCTCCCCCCCGGGACTAGGAACAGATACGCAGTATTTT; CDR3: CASSSPPGLGTDTQYF
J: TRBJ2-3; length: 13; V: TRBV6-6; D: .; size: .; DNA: TGTGCCAGCAGGGAAGGGGGCACAGATACGCAGTATTTT; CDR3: CASREGGTDTQYF
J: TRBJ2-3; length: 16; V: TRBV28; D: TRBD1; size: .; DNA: TGTGCCAGCAGTTCACCCGGACAGGGGAAGACAGATACGCAGTATTTT; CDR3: CASSSPGQGKTDTQYF
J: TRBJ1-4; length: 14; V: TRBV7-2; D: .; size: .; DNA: TGTGCCAGCAGCACACAGGGAGGGAGTGAAAAACTGTTTTTT; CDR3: CASSTQGGSEKLFF
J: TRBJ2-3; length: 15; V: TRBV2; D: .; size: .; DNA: TGTGCCAGCAGTGAGGGGGTAGTGGTAGCAGATACGCAGTATTTT; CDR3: CASSEGVVVADTQYF
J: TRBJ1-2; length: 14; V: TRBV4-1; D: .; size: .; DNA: TGCGCCAGCAGCCAAGAAGGCATGGGGGCTGGCTACACCTTC; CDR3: CASSQEGMGAGYTF
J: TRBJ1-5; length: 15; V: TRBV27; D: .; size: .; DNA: TGTGCCAGCAGTTTATTTCCAGGGGAAGGTCAGCCCCAGCATTTT; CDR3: CASSLFPGEGQPQHF
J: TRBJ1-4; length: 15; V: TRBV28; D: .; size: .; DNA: TGTGCCAGCAGTGGCGGGGGAGGGGACAATGAAAAACTGTTTTTT; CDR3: CASSGGGGDNEKLFF
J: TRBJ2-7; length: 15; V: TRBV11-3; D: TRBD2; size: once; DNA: TGTGCCAGCAGCTTAAATAGCGGGGGGAACTACGAGCAGTACTTC; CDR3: CASSLNSGGNYEQYF
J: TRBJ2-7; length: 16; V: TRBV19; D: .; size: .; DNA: TGTGCCAGTAGTATGGGTCCGGGGTCGGCGTTGTACGAGCAGTACTTC; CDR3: CASSMGPGSALYEQYF
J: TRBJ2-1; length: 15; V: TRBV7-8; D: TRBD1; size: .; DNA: TGTGCCAGCGTCACCGGGACAGGGGGTAACAATGAGCAGTTCTTC; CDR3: CASVTGTGGNNEQFF
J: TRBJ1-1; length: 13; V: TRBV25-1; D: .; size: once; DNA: TGTGCCAGCAGAGGACAGACCAACACTGAAGCTTTCTTT; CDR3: CASRGQTNTEAFF
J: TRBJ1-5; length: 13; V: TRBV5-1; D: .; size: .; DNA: TGCGCCAGCAGTAGAGAGGGAAATCAGCCCCAGCATTTT; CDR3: CASSREGNQPQHF
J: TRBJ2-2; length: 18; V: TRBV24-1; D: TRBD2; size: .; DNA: TGTGCCACCAGTGACACTAGCGGGGCGGAAACCGGGCCCGGGGAGCTGTTTTTT; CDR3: CATSDTSGAETGPGELFF
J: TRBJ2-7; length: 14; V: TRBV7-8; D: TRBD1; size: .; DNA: TGTGCCAGCAGCGCGGGACAGGGTCCCCACGAGCAGTACTTC; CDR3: CASSAGQGPHEQYF
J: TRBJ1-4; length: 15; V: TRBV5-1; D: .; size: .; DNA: TGCGCCAGCAGCCCGCAGGGTTCCACTAATGAAAAACTGTTTTTT; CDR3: CASSPQGSTNEKLFF
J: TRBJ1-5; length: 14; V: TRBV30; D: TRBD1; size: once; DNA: TGTGCCTGGAGCCCGACAGGGAACTATCAGCCCCAGCATTTT; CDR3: CAWSPTGNYQPQHF